This TCR beta chain was documented in a study of blood T cell repertoires in COVID-19. Study-wide context: Sites across the United States, Italy and Spain contributed samples from acute and convalescent COVID-19. T cells, B-cell-depleted T cells, or PBMCs provided the cDNA or gDNA that served as material.

A few counts support this clone. Trimming shortened V by 4 bases and J by 1 base, and 11 bases separated the two germline ends. This CDR3 contains 14 residues. Germline CDR1 GTSNPN, CDR2 SVGIG (reference sequence). Under the authors' procedure: Estimation of nucleated cell counts relied on the amplification of reference gene primers. The method was immunoSEQ multiplex PCR; TCRdb's version includes in-frame clones alone and lacks a portion of them. V and J calls and clone size are copied from that table; D and trimming were computed from the DNA. The data show about 68,000 clones, approximately 83% seen once.

The receptor was isolated from a woman aged 55-70 years with acute or convalescent COVID-19. The sequenced material came from peripheral blood. This chain links TRBV30 with TRBJ1-3; no clear D gene. DNA of the CDR3: TGTGCCTGGACCCAACTGCATTCTGGAAACACCATATATTTT. Protein product: CAWTQLHSGNTIYF.